This TCR beta chain derives from a study of T cells and copy number aberrations in small-cell lung cancer. This table comes from immunoSEQ multiplex PCR, and its TCRdb copy is limited to in-frame clones, with some not included. This table holds about 6,800 clones, around 69% found once. This clone has a handful of counts. All donors had upfront surgery, without preoperative chemotherapy or radiotherapy, and never received immunotherapy. The length of the CDR3 is 15 residues. The origin of this receptor is a woman in her seventies with small cell lung cancer. Some clones in this sample may be carry-over from other donors' samples. The sequencing input was normal tissue next to the tumor. This rearrangement joins TRBV7-5 to TRBJ1-5; the listed D gene, TRBD1, was not tested against the DNA. TRBV7-5 is recorded as a pseudogene. CDR3: CARSFVPGGNQPQHF. The CDR3 DNA reads as TGTGCCAGAAGCTTTGTCCCAGGGGGGAATCAGCCCCAGCATTTT.